The present entry profiles one T cell receptor beta chain with its context. This clonotype occurred a few times. Its antigen is currently not known. Base qualities are not recorded, but no much larger clone differs from it by a single base. The cysteine opens and the phenylalanine closes a CDR3 of 17 amino acids. Only the CDR3 region is kept as DNA, spanning 51 bases read in frame from base 1. V has 5 bases trimmed and J has 0 bases trimmed; junction bases matching no gene number 4. CDR1 and CDR2 were assigned from the germline V gene as MNHNS and SASEGT. These data originate in a study of T cell repertoires in cytomegalovirus infection (dated by TCRdb to the late 2010s). Looking at the study overall: Alongside well-studied HLA-B-restricted epitopes, the peptide stimulations were aimed at recently identified HLA-C-restricted CMV epitopes, whose presentation resists viral immunomodulation. The HLA type of each donor mattered for the analysis, because public TCR beta signatures pointed to carriage of CMV infection along with the matching HLA type. Results and caveats for the whole study, not just this receptor: In the ex vivo response, HLA-C-restricted CMV-specific TCR beta clonotypes were dominant, and in two of eight donors the single most frequent clonotype came from this HLA-C-restricted group. Carriers of CMV infection plus the relevant HLA type were discriminated by the cumulative frequency of public TCR beta family members in the study cohort and in an independent roughly 370-donor cohort.

The treatment or condition label of this sample denotes: in vitro stimulation with specific CMV peptide epitopes to enrich CMV-specific T cells. The run used an Illumina HiSeq 1500. Starting from the raw public reads, TCRdb applied fastp trimming at Q25, assembled clones with MiXCR and retained in-frame beta chains. CDR3 protein duplicates are merged, each entry listing the most common genes and DNA. The sample yields some 130,000 distinct CDR3 sequences; over 30% were counted once. About 52% of the sample lies in the top ten. The chain is made from TRBV6-1 and TRBJ2-1; 13 central nucleotides agree with TRBD2. The sequencing used CD8+ T cells from cultured PBMCs, collected from culture after CMV antigen stimulation. This TCR came from a human donor in good health (CMV status not recorded). Some clones in this sample may be carry-over from other donors' samples. The CDR3 protein sequence reads: CASSPLAGGSSYNEQFF. The nucleotide sequence is TGTGCCAGCAGTCCACTAGCGGGGGGGTCCTCCTACAATGAGCAGTTCTTC.